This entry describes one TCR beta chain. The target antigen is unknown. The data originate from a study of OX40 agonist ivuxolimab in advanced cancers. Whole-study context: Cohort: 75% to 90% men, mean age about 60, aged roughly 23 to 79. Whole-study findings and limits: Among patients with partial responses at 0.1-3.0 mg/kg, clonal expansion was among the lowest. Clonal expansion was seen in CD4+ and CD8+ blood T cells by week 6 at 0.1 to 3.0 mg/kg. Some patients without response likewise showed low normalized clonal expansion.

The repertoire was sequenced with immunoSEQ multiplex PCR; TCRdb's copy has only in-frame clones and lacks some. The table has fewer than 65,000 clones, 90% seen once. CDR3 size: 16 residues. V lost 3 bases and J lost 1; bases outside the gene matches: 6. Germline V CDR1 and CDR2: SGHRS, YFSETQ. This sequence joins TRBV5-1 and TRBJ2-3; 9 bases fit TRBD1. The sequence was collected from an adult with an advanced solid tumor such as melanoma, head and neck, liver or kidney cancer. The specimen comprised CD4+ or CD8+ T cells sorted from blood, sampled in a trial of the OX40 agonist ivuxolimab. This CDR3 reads CASSSGQGSGTDTQYF. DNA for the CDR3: TGCGCCAGCAGCTCAGGACAGGGGTCGGGCACAGATACGCAGTATTTT.